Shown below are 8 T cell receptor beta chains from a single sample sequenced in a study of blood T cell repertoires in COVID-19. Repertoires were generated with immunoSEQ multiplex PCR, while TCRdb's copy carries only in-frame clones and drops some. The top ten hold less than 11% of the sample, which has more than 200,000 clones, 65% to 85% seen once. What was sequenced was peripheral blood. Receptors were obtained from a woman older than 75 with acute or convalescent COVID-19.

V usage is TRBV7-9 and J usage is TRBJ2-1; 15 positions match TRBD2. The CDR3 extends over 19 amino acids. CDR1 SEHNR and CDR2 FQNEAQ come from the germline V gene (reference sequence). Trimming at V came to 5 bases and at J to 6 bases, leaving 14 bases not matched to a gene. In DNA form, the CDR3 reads TGTGCCAGCAGCGGTCGGACTAGCGGGAGGGGAAGGATCAGCAATGAGCAGTTCTTC. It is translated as CASSGRTSGRGRISNEQFF.

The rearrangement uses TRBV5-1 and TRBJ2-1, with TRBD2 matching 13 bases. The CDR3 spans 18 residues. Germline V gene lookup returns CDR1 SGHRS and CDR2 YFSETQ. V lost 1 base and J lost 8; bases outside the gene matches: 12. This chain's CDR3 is CASSLRATGTSGNYEQFF. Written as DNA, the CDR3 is TGCGCCAGCAGCTTGCGAGCTACCGGGACTAGCGGGAACTATGAGCAGTTCTTC.

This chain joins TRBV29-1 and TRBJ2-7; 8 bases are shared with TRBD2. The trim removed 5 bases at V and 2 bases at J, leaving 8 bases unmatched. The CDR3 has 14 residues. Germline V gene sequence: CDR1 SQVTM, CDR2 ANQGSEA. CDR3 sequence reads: CSVNTAGDTYEQYF. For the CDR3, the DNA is TGCAGCGTTAATACAGCGGGAGATACCTACGAGCAGTACTTC.

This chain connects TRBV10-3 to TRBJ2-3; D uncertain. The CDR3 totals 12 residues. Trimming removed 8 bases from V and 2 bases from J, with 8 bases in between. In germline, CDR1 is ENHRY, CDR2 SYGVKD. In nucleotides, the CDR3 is TGTGCCATCGCGCGCGCCACAGATACGCAGTATTTT. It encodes CAIARATDTQYF.

The CDR3 sequence is CASDFRRSNVWTPYGYTF. The CDR3 DNA sequence: TGTGCCAGCGATTTTCGTAGGTCAAACGTGTGGACACCCTACGGCTACACCTTC. The rearrangement links TRBV19 to TRBJ1-2, with TRBD1 as a possible D gene (5 bases). The CDR3 is 18 amino acids. Germline CDR1 and CDR2: LNHDA and SQIVND (reference sequence). V was cut by 9 bases and J by 8 bases, with 34 bases left in between.

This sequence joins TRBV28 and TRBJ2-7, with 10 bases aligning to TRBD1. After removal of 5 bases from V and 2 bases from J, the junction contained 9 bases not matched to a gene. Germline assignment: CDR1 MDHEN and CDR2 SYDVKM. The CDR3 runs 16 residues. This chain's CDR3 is CASSPLTGGFTYEQYF. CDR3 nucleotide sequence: TGTGCCAGCAGTCCCCTGACAGGGGGCTTTACCTACGAGCAGTACTTC.

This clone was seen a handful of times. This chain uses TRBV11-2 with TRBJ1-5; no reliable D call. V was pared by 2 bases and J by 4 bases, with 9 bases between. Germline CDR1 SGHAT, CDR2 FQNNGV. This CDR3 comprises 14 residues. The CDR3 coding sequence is TGTGCCAGCAGCTTATCACGGTCGAATCAGCCCCAGCATTTT. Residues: CASSLSRSNQPQHF.

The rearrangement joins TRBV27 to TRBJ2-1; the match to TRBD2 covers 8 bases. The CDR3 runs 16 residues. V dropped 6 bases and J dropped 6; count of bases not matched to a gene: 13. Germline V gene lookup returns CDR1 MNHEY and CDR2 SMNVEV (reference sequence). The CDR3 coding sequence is TGTGCCAGCAGGGCCTTCGGGAGGGACTTGGGCAATGAGCAGTTCTTC. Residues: CASRAFGRDLGNEQFF.